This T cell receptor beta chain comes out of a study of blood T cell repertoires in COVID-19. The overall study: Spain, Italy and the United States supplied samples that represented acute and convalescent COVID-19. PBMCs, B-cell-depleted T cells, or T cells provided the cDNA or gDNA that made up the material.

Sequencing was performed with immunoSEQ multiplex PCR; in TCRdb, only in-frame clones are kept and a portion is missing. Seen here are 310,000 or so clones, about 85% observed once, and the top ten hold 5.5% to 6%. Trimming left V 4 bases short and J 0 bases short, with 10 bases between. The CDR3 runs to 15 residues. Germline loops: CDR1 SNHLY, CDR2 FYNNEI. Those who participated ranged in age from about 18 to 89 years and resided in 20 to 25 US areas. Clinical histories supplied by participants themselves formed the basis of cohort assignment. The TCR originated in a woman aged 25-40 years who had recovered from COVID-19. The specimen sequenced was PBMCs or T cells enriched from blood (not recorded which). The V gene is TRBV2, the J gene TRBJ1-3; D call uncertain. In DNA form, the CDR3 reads TGTGCCAGCAGTGTTAACACCCTCTCTGGAAACACCATATATTTT. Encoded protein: CASSVNTLSGNTIYF.